This T cell receptor beta chain comes out of a study of CD8 T cells in Susac syndrome. This clonotype was found once. Random-hexamer reverse transcription was applied to about 0.45 to 1 ug RNA. Amplification of TCR beta CDR3 by immunoSEQ multiplex PCR spanned 54 Vbeta and 13 Jbeta. One entry per CDR3 protein, called by TCRdb with MiXCR from the immunoSEQ multiplex PCR reads. Of around 300,000 distinct CDR3 sequences listed, about 91% are singletons. The authors sequenced TCR beta from blood CD8+ and CD4+ T cells. Negative isolation yielded CD8+ and CD4+ T cells; FACS enriched TEMRA cells. CDR3 length: 14 residues. Trimming took 7 bases from V and 5 from J, leaving 15 bases between them. The germline V gene encodes CDR1 MDHEN and CDR2 SYDVKM.

This sequence joins TRBV28 and TRBJ2-4; perhaps TRBD1 as D (5 bases). The sample taken for sequencing was CD8+ T cells from PBMCs. This clonotype originated in a human donor with multiple sclerosis. CDR3 loop: CASTQGQGQNIQYF. DNA of the CDR3: TGTGCCAGCACCCAGGGCCAGGGCCAAAACATTCAGTACTTC. Full variable domain (remainder filled in from reference TRBV28 and TRBJ2-4): DVKVTQSSRYLVKRTGEKVFLECVQDMDHENMFWYRQDPGLGLRLIYFSYDVKMKEKGDIPEGYSVSREKKERFSLILESASTNQTSMYLCASTQGQGQNIQYFGAGTRLSVL.